This TCR beta chain was recovered during a study of tumor and adjacent non-tumor tissue in lung cancer. Study observations and caveats: In normal lung, the top 100 clones were significantly more dominant than in tumor.

Per the germline V gene, CDR1 is MDHEN and CDR2 is SYDVKM. The CDR3 contains 15 residues. V dropped 4 bases and J dropped 1 base, with 13 bases sitting between them. This clonotype was observed at least ten times. Its antigen is as yet unknown. This sample's RNA came from whole unsorted tissue. More than 3 cm separated this lung sample from the edge of the tumor. A modified ARM-PCR protocol with three rounds of nested PCR amplified TCRbeta. TCRdb itself ran the multiplex PCR reads through MiXCR, one entry per CDR3 protein. The top ten clones hold 28% of a sample with tens of thousands of distinct CDR3 sequences, around 65% of them seen once.

This chain joins TRBV28 and TRBJ1-1; D unclear. Sequenced sample: distant non-tumor lung tissue. This receptor was obtained from a woman aged 50 to 65 with non-small cell lung cancer. CDR3 sequence (DNA): TGTGCCAGCAGTTGGGCAGGTGCCAGGAACACTGAAGCTTTCTTT. Translated: CASSWAGARNTEAFF.